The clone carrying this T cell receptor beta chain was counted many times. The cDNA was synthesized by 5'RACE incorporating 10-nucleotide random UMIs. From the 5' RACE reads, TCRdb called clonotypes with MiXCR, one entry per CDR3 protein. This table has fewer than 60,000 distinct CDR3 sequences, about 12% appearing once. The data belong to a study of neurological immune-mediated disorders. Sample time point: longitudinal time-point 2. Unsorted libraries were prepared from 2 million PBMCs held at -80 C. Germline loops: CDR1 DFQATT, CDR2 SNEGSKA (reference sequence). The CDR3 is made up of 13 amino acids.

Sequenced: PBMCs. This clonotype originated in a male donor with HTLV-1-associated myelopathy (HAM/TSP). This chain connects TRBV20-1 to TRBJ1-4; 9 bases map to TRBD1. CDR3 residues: CSSYRTGDEKLFF. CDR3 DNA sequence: TGCAGCTCTTATCGGACAGGGGATGAAAAACTGTTTTTT.